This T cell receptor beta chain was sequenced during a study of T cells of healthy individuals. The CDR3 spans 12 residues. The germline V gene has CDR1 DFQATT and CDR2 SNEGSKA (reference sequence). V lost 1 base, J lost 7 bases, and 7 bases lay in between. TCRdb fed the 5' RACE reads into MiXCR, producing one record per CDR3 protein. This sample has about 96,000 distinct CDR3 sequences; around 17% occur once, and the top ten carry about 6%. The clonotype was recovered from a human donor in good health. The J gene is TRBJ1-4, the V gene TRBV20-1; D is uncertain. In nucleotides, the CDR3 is TGCAGTGCTAGAGCCTTCTCTGAAAAACTGTTTTTT. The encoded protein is CSARAFSEKLFF.